This T cell receptor beta chain emerged from a study of blood T cells in healthy people across ages. Whole-study results and caveats: Naive CD4+ cells and diversity were both higher in long-lived donors than in aged donors.

As for this clonotype: Its antigen is currently unknown. The junction departs from the called germline gene at one end, perhaps through a read error.

Through a sample-barcoded 5' primer and a J-beta primer mix, a second PCR was run for roughly 6 to 11 cycles. A 12-random-nucleotide template-switch adaptor tagged each cDNA molecule. In TCRdb, the 5' RACE reads were re-called with MiXCR into one record per CDR3 protein. Counted here are approximately 1.5 million distinct CDR3 sequences, about 35% occurring once; the ten biggest clones make up around 10%. This CDR3 spans 16 amino acids. CDR1 and CDR2 (germline): SEHNR, FQNEAQ (reference sequence). The draw of peripheral blood yielded ten milliliters from each donor. Each sample gave at least 6.5 million isolated PBMCs.

The receptor was derived from a woman in her twenties or thirties in good health. The sequencing sample was made of blood. The chain recombines TRBV7-9 with TRBJ2-1, with 10 positions matching TRBD2. In nucleotides, the CDR3 is TGTGCCAGCAGCTCCTGGACTAGCGGAACCTACTATGAGCAGTTCTTC. Its translation: CASSSWTSGTYYEQFF.